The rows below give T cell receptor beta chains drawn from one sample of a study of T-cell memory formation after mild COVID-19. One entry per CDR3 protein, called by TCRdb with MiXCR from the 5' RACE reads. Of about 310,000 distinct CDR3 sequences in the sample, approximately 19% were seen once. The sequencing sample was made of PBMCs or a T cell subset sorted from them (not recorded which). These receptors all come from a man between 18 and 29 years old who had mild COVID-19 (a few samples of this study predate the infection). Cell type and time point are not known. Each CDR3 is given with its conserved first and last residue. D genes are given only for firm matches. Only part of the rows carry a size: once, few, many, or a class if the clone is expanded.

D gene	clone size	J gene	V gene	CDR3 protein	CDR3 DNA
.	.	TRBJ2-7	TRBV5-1	CASSRGLAYEQYF	TGCGCCAGCAGCAGGGGACTGGCCTACGAGCAGTACTTC
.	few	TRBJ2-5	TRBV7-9	CARGGDRETQYF	TGTGCCAGGGGGGGTGACCGAGAGACCCAGTACTTC
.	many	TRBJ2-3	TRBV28	CASSFGGRTTDTQYF	TGTGCCAGCAGTTTTGGAGGGCGGACCACAGATACGCAGTATTTT
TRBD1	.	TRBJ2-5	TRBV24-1	CATSDPTGDREETQYF	TGTGCCACCAGTGATCCTACAGGGGATAGGGAAGAGACCCAGTACTTC
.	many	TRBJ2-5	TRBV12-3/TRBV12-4	CASSFSEYQETQYF	TGTGCCAGCAGTTTCAGCGAGTACCAAGAGACCCAGTACTTC
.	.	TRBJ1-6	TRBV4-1	CASSPRETSYNSPLHF	TGCGCCAGCAGCCCGCGGGAGACTTCCTATAATTCACCCCTCCACTTT
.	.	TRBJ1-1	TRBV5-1	CASSLDGQRNTEAFF	TGCGCCAGCAGCTTGGACGGACAGAGGAACACTGAAGCTTTCTTT
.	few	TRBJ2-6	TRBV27	CASMAAGANVLTF	TGTGCCAGCATGGCTGCTGGGGCCAACGTCCTGACTTTC
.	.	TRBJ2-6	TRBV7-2	CASTLRPGTHGANVLTF	TGTGCCAGCACTCTAAGACCTGGAACTCACGGGGCCAACGTCCTGACTTTC
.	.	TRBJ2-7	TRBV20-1	CSAATGTASYEQYF	TGCAGTGCTGCGACCGGGACCGCATCCTACGAGCAGTACTTC
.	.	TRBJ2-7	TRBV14	CASTLMTGGEQYF	TGTGCCAGCACCCTGATGACAGGTGGCGAGCAGTACTTC
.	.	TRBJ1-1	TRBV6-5	CASSYSEETLLQAFF	TGTGCCAGCAGTTACTCTGAAGAGACCTTACTCCAAGCTTTCTTT
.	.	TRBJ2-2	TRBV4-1	CASRPDGANTGELFF	TGCGCCAGCAGACCGGACGGAGCAAACACCGGGGAGCTGTTTTTT
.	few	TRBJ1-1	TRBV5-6	CASSFRGLGTEAFF	TGTGCCAGCAGCTTTCGGGGGTTGGGCACTGAAGCTTTCTTT
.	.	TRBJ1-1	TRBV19	CASSIGQSLEAFF	TGTGCCAGTAGTATCGGACAAAGTCTCGAGGCTTTCTTT
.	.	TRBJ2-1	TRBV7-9	CASSRGGNEQFF	TGTGCCAGCAGCCGTGGTGGAAATGAGCAGTTCTTC
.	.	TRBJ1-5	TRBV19	CASSIRLGNQPQHF	TGTGCCAGTAGTATTCGGTTGGGCAATCAGCCCCAGCATTTT
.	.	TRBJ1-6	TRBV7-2	CASSLAEVIGSPLHF	TGTGCCAGCAGCTTAGCGGAGGTTATCGGTTCACCCCTCCACTTT
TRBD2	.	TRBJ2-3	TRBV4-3	CASSRGLAKTDTQYF	TGCGCCAGCAGCAGGGGACTAGCGAAAACAGATACGCAGTATTTT
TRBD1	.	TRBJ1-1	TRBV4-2	CASSQVGQVSEAFF	TGTGCCAGCAGCCAGGTCGGACAGGTTAGTGAAGCTTTCTTT
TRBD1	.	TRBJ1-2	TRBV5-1	CASLDRAPFYTF	TGCGCCAGCCTGGACAGGGCTCCTTTCTACACCTTC
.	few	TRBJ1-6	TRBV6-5	CASSYSSGGGNSPLHF	TGTGCCAGCAGTTACTCGAGTGGGGGCGGTAATTCACCCCTCCACTTT
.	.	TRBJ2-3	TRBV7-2	CASSLAGHLQYF	TGTGCCAGCAGCTTAGCGGGACATTTGCAGTATTTT
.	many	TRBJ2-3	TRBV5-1	CASSSSFVRSTDTQYF	TGCGCCAGCAGCTCTAGCTTCGTTCGAAGCACAGATACGCAGTATTTT
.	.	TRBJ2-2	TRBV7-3	CASGTSGTGELFF	TGTGCCAGCGGTACTAGTGGCACCGGGGAGCTGTTTTTT
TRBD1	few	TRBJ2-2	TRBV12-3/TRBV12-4	CASSPVDRGHTGELFF	TGTGCCAGCAGTCCCGTGGACAGGGGCCACACCGGGGAGCTGTTTTTT
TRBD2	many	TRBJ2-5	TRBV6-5	CASSSAGGVETQYF	TGTGCCAGCAGTTCCGCGGGAGGGGTAGAGACCCAGTACTTC
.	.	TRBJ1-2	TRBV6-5	CASSIDQDPYGYTF	TGTGCCAGCAGTATAGACCAGGACCCTTATGGCTACACCTTC
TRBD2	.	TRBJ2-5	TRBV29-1	CSVPGRLAGGFGTQYF	TGCAGCGTCCCCGGAAGACTAGCGGGGGGTTTCGGGACCCAGTACTTC
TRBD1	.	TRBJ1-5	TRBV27	CASSRNRGDQPQHF	TGTGCCAGCAGTAGAAACAGGGGCGATCAGCCCCAGCATTTT
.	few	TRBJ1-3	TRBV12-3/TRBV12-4	CASSLGLVNTIYF	TGTGCCAGCAGTTTAGGGTTGGTAAACACCATATATTTT
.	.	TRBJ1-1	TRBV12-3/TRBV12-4	CASSLEEGPEAFF	TGTGCCAGCAGTTTAGAGGAGGGTCCTGAAGCTTTCTTT
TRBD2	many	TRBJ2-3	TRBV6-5	CASSYSPLAGGPGVERRTDTQYF	TGTGCCAGCAGTTACTCCCCCCTAGCGGGGGGGCCAGGGGTAGAACGGCGCACAGATACGCAGTATTTT
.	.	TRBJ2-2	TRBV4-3	CASSQVWDGWGELFF	TGCGCCAGCAGCCAAGTTTGGGATGGCTGGGGGGAGCTGTTTTTT
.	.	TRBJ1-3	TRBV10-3	CATQRWRGNSGNTIYF	TGTGCCACTCAACGGTGGAGAGGGAACTCTGGAAACACCATATATTTT
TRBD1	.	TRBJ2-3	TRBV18	CASSPRDRVETDTQYF	TGTGCCAGCTCACCCCGGGACAGGGTGGAGACAGATACGCAGTATTTT
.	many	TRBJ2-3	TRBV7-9	CASSLVDVDTQYF	TGTGCCAGCAGCTTAGTAGATGTAGATACGCAGTATTTT
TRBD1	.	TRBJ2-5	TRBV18	CASSPGTGGSGQETQYF	TGTGCCAGCTCACCAGGGACAGGGGGTTCCGGCCAAGAGACCCAGTACTTC
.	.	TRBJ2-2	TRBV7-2	CASSLDYGELFF	TGTGCCAGCAGCTTAGACTACGGGGAGCTGTTTTTT
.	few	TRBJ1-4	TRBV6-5	CASSYSFNEKLFF	TGTGCCAGCAGTTACTCGTTTAACGAAAAACTGTTTTTT
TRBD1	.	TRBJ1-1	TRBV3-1	CASSQLQGATEAFF	TGTGCCAGCAGCCAATTACAGGGGGCAACTGAAGCTTTCTTT
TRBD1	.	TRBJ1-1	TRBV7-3	CASSRSPTGGFTEAFF	TGTGCCAGCAGCCGATCACCAACAGGGGGTTTTACTGAAGCTTTCTTT
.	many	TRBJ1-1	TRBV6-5	CASSYSGGTEAFF	TGTGCCAGCAGTTACTCAGGGGGCACTGAAGCTTTCTTT
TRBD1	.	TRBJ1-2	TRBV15	CATHAGTGGILGGYTF	TGTGCCACCCATGCCGGGACAGGGGGAATCCTTGGCGGCTACACCTTC
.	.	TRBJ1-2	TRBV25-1	CASSQYLDSYGYTF	TGTGCCAGCAGTCAGTACCTAGACAGCTATGGCTACACCTTC
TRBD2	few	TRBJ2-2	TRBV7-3	CASSLGLADSGELFF	TGTGCCAGCAGCTTGGGACTAGCGGATTCCGGGGAGCTGTTTTTT
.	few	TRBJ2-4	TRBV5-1	CASSLSGARGIQYF	TGCGCCAGCAGCTTGTCCGGGGCCCGAGGGATTCAGTACTTC
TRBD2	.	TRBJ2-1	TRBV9	CASSVGTHSGDEQFF	TGTGCCAGCAGCGTAGGTACCCATAGCGGGGACGAGCAGTTCTTC
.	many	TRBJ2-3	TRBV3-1	CATQKGRWGTDTQYF	TGTGCCACCCAGAAGGGACGATGGGGCACAGATACGCAGTATTTT